The 11 T cell receptor beta chains below all came from one sample that was sequenced in a study of cytomegalovirus exposure and HLA in healthy donors. This PCR relied on a set of 60 Vbeta primers and 13 Jbeta primers. The data were produced by immunoSEQ multiplex PCR, yet TCRdb's version contains in-frame clones alone and is incomplete. Among approximately 75,000 clones listed, roughly 82% were seen once. The source material was PBMCs. These receptors were taken from a man aged 65 to 79 in good health and CMV-seropositive.

The gene calls are TRBV27 and TRBJ1-2; no clear D. CDR1 is MNHEY and CDR2 is SMNVEV in the germline V gene (reference sequence). Deletions cut 4 bases from V and 7 bases from J, with 19 bases between. The CDR3 contains 15 residues. CDR3 nucleotide sequence: TGTGCCAGCAGTTCACTGGGGTCGGGATTCTCTGGCTACACCTTC. It translates to CASSSLGSGFSGYTF.

The chain links TRBV7-2 to TRBJ2-2; 7 bases agree with TRBD2. CDR1 and CDR2 (germline): SGHTA, FQGNSA. The CDR3 is 16 amino acids. The trim removed 1 base at V and 5 bases at J, leaving 7 bases unmatched. This CDR3 reads CASSLVAGRATGELFF. CDR3 DNA: TGTGCCAGCAGCTTAGTGGCAGGGAGGGCGACCGGGGAGCTGTTTTTT. The whole variable domain, filled in from reference TRBV7-2 and TRBJ2-2, reads GAGVSQSPSNKVTEKGKDVELRCDPISGHTALYWYRQSLGQGLEFLIYFQGNSAPDKSGLPSDRFSAERTGGSVSTLTIQRTQQEDSAVYLCASSLVAGRATGELFFGEGSRLTVL.

The genes are TRBV6-1 and TRBJ2-5, with D tentatively TRBD2 (5 bases). Germline CDR1 and CDR2: MNHNS and SASEGT. CDR3 length equals 13 residues. V lost 7 bases and J 5 bases, leaving 14 bases between the germline ends. The CDR3 loop is CASMDFVGETQYF. CDR3 DNA: TGTGCCAGCATGGACTTCGTGGGGGAGACCCAGTACTTC.

This clone occurred a few times. The rearrangement joins TRBV5-1 to TRBJ1-1; D uncertain. CDR3 length: 14 amino acids. With 2 bases removed from V and 1 base from J, the gap between germline ends came to 9 bases. Germline V CDR1 and CDR2: SGHRS, YFSETQ. As DNA, the CDR3 is TGCGCCAGCAGCTTTGAGGTGTCGAACACTGAAGCTTTCTTT. As protein: CASSFEVSNTEAFF.

The V gene is TRBV6-6, the J gene TRBJ2-5, with D unclear. The CDR3 covers 14 residues. CDR1 and CDR2 (germline): MNHNY, SVGAGI (reference sequence). V was pared by 2 bases and J by 5 bases, with 12 bases between. The CDR3 coding sequence is TGTGCCAGCAGTTACCCGCCCCGGGTTGAGACCCAGTACTTC. Translated, it gives CASSYPPRVETQYF.

This chain connects TRBV28 to TRBJ2-7, with TRBD1 as a possible D gene (6 bases). CDR1 and CDR2 from the germline V gene are MDHEN and SYDVKM. The CDR3 contains 11 residues. Trimming removed 5 bases at V and 10 bases at J, with 12 bases between. The CDR3 sequence is CASSPGQKQYF. CDR3 DNA sequence: TGTGCCAGCAGTCCCGGACAGAAACAGTACTTC.

V usage is TRBV7-6 and J usage is TRBJ1-5; TRBD1 aligns across 7 bases. The CDR3 sequence is 18 residues long. V was clipped by 4 bases and J by 5 bases; unmatched bases: 17. The V gene's germline CDR1 is SGHVS and CDR2 FNYEAQ. DNA for the CDR3: TGTGCCAGCAGCTCCGCGATCTCCCTGACAGGGTACGATCAGCCCCAGCATTTT. Amino acids: CASSSAISLTGYDQPQHF.

The chain combines TRBV18 with TRBJ2-2; D not resolved. V lost 6 bases and J 3 bases, leaving 14 bases between the germline ends. Looked up from germline, CDR1 is KGHSH and CDR2 is LQKENI. This CDR3 has 15 residues. CDR3 nucleotides: TGTGCCAGCTCCCAAAACTCTGACTACACCGGGGAGCTGTTTTTT. Translated, it gives CASSQNSDYTGELFF.

V and J are TRBV7-6 and TRBJ1-4; D gene unclear. Germline V gene lookup returns CDR1 SGHVS and CDR2 FNYEAQ. Trimming removed 1 base at V and 8 bases at J, with 5 bases between. CDR3 length: 12 residues. In nucleotides, the CDR3 is TGTGCCAGCAGCTTAGGCGGGGAAAAACTGTTTTTT. Its protein product is CASSLGGEKLFF.

The chain joins TRBV5-1 to TRBJ2-5; perhaps TRBD2 as D (6 bases). Per germline, CDR1 SGHRS and CDR2 YFSETQ. The CDR3 is made up of 16 amino acids. The V gene lost 4 bases and the J gene lost 1 base, with 17 bases spanning the gap. The CDR3 sequence is CASSPGGSGVQETQYF. CDR3 bases: TGCGCCAGCAGCCCCGGGGGTAGCGGAGTCCAAGAGACCCAGTACTTC.

The CDR3 protein is CASSSPGLAGVETQYF. CDR3 DNA: TGTGCCAGCAGCTCCCCGGGACTAGCGGGAGTGGAGACCCAGTACTTC. J is TRBJ2-5 and V is TRBV7-9; 14 nucleotides line up with TRBD2. Per the germline V gene, CDR1 is SEHNR and CDR2 is FQNEAQ (reference sequence). Trimming removed 4 bases from V and 5 bases from J; junction bases left unmatched: 6. This CDR3 is 16 amino acids long. The full variable domain, in which reference TRBV7-9 and TRBJ2-5 provide the parts outside the CDR3, is DTGVSQNPRHKITKRGQNVTFRCDPISEHNRLYWYRQTLGQGPEFLTYFQNEAQLEKSRLLSDRFSAERPKGSFSTLEIQRTEQGDSAMYLCASSSPGLAGVETQYFGPGTRLLVL.